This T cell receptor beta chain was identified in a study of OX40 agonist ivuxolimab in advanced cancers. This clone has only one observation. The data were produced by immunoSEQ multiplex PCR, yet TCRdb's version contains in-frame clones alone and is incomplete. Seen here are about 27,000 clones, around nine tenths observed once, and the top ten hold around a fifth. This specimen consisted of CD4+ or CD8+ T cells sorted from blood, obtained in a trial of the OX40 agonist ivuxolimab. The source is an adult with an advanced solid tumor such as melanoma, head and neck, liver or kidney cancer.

CDR3 region: CASTPTGLTDTQYF. In DNA, the CDR3 is TGTGCCAGCACCCCGACAGGGCTCACAGATACGCAGTATTTT. The genes are TRBV27 and TRBJ2-3, with 7 bases matching TRBD1. J was trimmed by 2 bases and V by 7 bases; bases with no gene match: 6. The CDR3 sequence is 14 residues long. Germline V gene lookup returns CDR1 MNHEY and CDR2 SMNVEV (reference sequence).